The next 20 T cell receptor beta chains were all read from a single sample in a study of T-cell reconstitution after alpha-beta-depleted transplantation in children. Researchers prepared the TCRbeta library using unique molecular identifiers, the study reports. TCRdb fed the PCR reads into MiXCR, producing one record per CDR3 protein. This table has under 450,000 distinct CDR3 sequences, 15% to 20% appearing once. Sequenced material: PBMCs, mostly from graft donor cells, taken 360 days after TCRalphabeta/CD19-depleted stem cell transplant. These TCRs come from a boy under two years old who had a stem cell transplant for Wiskott-Aldrich syndrome, so the T cells may come from the graft donor.

This clonotype was seen a few times. The chain is built from TRBV5-1 and TRBJ2-4; D might be TRBD1 or TRBD2, each matching 5 bases. V was clipped by 3 bases and J by 0 bases, with 10 bases between them. Germline V gives CDR1 SGHRS, CDR2 YFSETQ. The length of the CDR3 is 15 residues. This chain's CDR3 is CASSYRDGAKNIQYF. The CDR3 DNA reads as TGCGCCAGCAGCTACCGGGACGGAGCCAAAAACATTCAGTACTTC.

This clonotype showed up many times. The chain employs TRBV12-3 or TRBV12-4 and TRBJ2-1, with D tentatively TRBD1 (5 bases). There are 14 residues in the CDR3. Trimming removed 3 bases at V and 4 bases at J, with 10 bases between. DNA for the CDR3: TGTGCCAGCAGTTTCCTAGACAGATACAATGAGCAGTTCTTC. This encodes CASSFLDRYNEQFF.

The chain joins TRBV12-3 or TRBV12-4 to TRBJ2-3, with D possibly called TRBD1 or TRBD2 (5 bases each). V lost 0 bases, J lost 0 bases, and 13 bases lay in between. CDR3 length equals 17 residues. This chain's CDR3 is CASSLARGRPSTDTQYF. As DNA, the CDR3 is TGTGCCAGCAGTTTAGCGAGGGGCAGGCCCAGCACAGATACGCAGTATTTT.

The chain links TRBV14 to TRBJ2-7; TRBD2 is a possible D gene (6 bases). The germline CDR1 and CDR2 sequences are SGHDN and FVKESK. V was trimmed by 4 bases and J by 4 bases, leaving 14 bases between them. The CDR3 has 14 amino acids. For the CDR3, the DNA is TGTGCCAGCAGCCTCGGGACTCCTAATTACGAGCAGTACTTC. This codes for CASSLGTPNYEQYF.

This clonotype has only a few counts. CDR3 in amino acids: CASSLVGGWGFF. The CDR3, as DNA: TGTGCCAGCAGCTTAGTCGGCGGTTGGGGGTTCTTC. V is TRBV11-2 and J is TRBJ2-1; D uncertain. This CDR3 contains 12 residues. Trimming shortened V by 1 base and J by 15 bases, and 13 bases separated the two germline ends. Germline values: CDR1 SGHAT, CDR2 FQNNGV.

This chain uses TRBV7-9 with TRBJ2-5; D is possibly TRBD1 (6 bases). From germline, CDR1 is SEHNR and CDR2 FQNEAQ (reference sequence). V shed 1 base and J shed 1 base, with 10 bases lying between them. This CDR3 region has 15 residues. In DNA, the CDR3 is TGTGCCAGCAGCTTAGTCTCAGGGGTCCAAGAGACCCAGTACTTC. It encodes CASSLVSGVQETQYF.

This chain joins TRBV12-3 or TRBV12-4 and TRBJ1-3, with unresolved D. V lost 3 bases and J lost 8, with 17 bases in between. CDR3 length: 15 residues. In DNA form, the CDR3 reads TGTGCCAGCAGTTTCATTTTAAAGGGTGGGGACACCATATATTTT. Protein: CASSFILKGGDTIYF.

Notes on this clonotype: At one end the junction does not follow the germline gene, possibly because of a read error. The chain is built from TRBV7-9 and TRBJ2-3; D is undetermined. Germline values: CDR1 SEHNR, CDR2 FQNEAQ (reference sequence). The CDR3 runs to 15 residues. The DNA of the CDR3 is TGTCCCAGCAGCCTGACAAGAACTAGCACAGATACGCAGTATTTT. It translates to CPSSLTRTSTDTQYF.

This clonotype was recorded many times. This rearrangement joins TRBV28 to TRBJ2-6; no clear D. Germline V gene data show CDR1 as MDHEN and CDR2 as SYDVKM. The CDR3 consists of 13 residues. V lost 4 bases and J 4 bases, leaving 5 bases between the germline ends. CDR3 in amino acids: CASSSLGANVLTF. The CDR3 DNA follows: TGTGCCAGCAGTTCTCTGGGGGCCAACGTCCTGACTTTC.

This clonotype was recorded a few times. The rearrangement uses TRBV20-1 and TRBJ1-2, with D maybe TRBD1 (5 bases). Trimming stripped 4 bases from V and 4 bases from J, with 10 bases between. The CDR3 spans 12 residues. The germline V gene has CDR1 DFQATT and CDR2 SNEGSKA (reference sequence). This CDR3 reads CSATGGGYGYTF. The CDR3 coding sequence is TGCAGTGCTACCGGCGGGGGCTATGGCTACACCTTC.

Concerning this clonotype: A junction boundary mismatches the germline segment, possibly from a read error. V gene TRBV2 combines with J gene TRBJ2-1; 7 nucleotides match TRBD2. The length of the CDR3 is 18 residues. CDR1 and CDR2 from the germline V gene are SNHLY and FYNNEI. CDR3 loop: CTSSLRPTSLSSYNEQFF. CDR3 DNA sequence: TGTACCAGCAGTTTACGCCCGACTAGCCTTAGCTCCTACAATGAGCAGTTCTTC.

The table lists this clonotype with a few counts. The CDR3 reads CASSPGVNYGYTF. The CDR3 coding sequence is TGTGCCAGCAGCCCCGGGGTTAACTATGGCTACACCTTC. The chain links TRBV5-4 to TRBJ1-2; D call uncertain. Germline V gene lookup returns CDR1 SGHNT and CDR2 YYREEE (reference sequence). Trimming shortened V by 4 bases and J by 1 base, and 8 bases separated the two germline ends. This CDR3 spans 13 amino acids.

The V and J genes are TRBV3-1 and TRBJ1-6, with D possibly TRBD1 on 6 matching bases. The CDR3 spans 14 residues. Per the germline V gene, CDR1 is LGHDT and CDR2 is YNNKEL (reference sequence). The V end was cut by 2 bases, the J end by 10 bases, with 12 bases between. In DNA, the CDR3 is TGTGCCAGCAGCCAACTGTCCCAGGGGTCACCCCTCCACTTT. Its protein product is CASSQLSQGSPLHF.

The V call is TRBV2, the J call TRBJ2-3; 15 positions agree with TRBD2. The CDR3 is 18 residues long. CDR1 is SNHLY, CDR2 FYNNEI, per germline. CDR3 sequence: CTFSSRIGLAGGTDTQYF. The DNA of the CDR3 is TGTACCTTCAGTTCCCGGATTGGACTAGCGGGAGGGACAGATACGCAGTATTTT.

The J gene is TRBJ2-1, the V gene TRBV2; the D gene is possibly TRBD1 (5 bases). The CDR3 spans 12 residues. The ends were cut back, 7 bases at V and 5 bases at J, with 9 bases in the middle. From germline, CDR1 is SNHLY and CDR2 FYNNEI. CDR3 region: CASKFRDNEQFF. CDR3 in DNA: TGTGCCAGCAAATTCAGGGACAATGAGCAGTTCTTC. The full variable domain, in which reference TRBV2 and TRBJ2-1 provide the parts outside the CDR3, is EPEVTQTPSHQVTQMGQEVILRCVPISNHLYFYWYRQILGQKVEFLVSFYNNEISEKSEIFDDQFSVERPDGSNFTLKIRSTKLEDSAMYFCASKFRDNEQFFGPGTRLTVL.

The sample holds a few counts of this clonotype. The rearrangement uses TRBV2 and TRBJ2-5; D is uncertain. Germline V gene lookup returns CDR1 SNHLY and CDR2 FYNNEI. The CDR3 sequence is 12 residues long. V dropped 5 bases and J dropped 5 bases, with 9 bases sitting between them. The CDR3, as DNA: TGTGCCAGCAGTAAGGTCGGGGAGACCCAGTACTTC. As protein: CASSKVGETQYF.

The V and J genes are TRBV9 and TRBJ1-2; 9 nucleotides align to TRBD1. Losses at the gene ends were 1 base for V and 7 bases for J; bases not matched to a gene: 8. The CDR3 length is 15 residues. Germline V gene lookup returns CDR1 SGDLS and CDR2 YYNGEE. CDR3 nucleotides: TGTGCCAGCAGCGTATCTTGGGACAGGGTTGGTGGCTACACCTTC. The encoded protein is CASSVSWDRVGGYTF.

The rearrangement links TRBV5-1 to TRBJ1-1, with D possibly TRBD1 on 6 matching bases. The V end lost 6 bases, the J end lost 2 bases, and 23 bases lay between the germline ends. Germline V gene sequence: CDR1 SGHRS, CDR2 YFSETQ. CDR3 length: 17 residues. The CDR3 region has the DNA TGCGCCAGCACCCAATGGTTCCCCGGGACACTTAACACTGAAGCTTTCTTT. Amino acids: CASTQWFPGTLNTEAFF.

The rearrangement joins TRBV5-6 to TRBJ2-7; 9 positions match TRBD2. In germline, CDR1 is SGHDT, CDR2 YYEEEE. The CDR3 has 15 amino acids. V trimming: 4 bases; J trimming: 2 bases; junction bases outside the gene matches: 7. The CDR3 DNA follows: TGTGCCAGCAGCCGCGCCGGACTAGCGACCTACGAGCAGTACTTC. Protein: CASSRAGLATYEQYF.

This clonotype has more than one count but fewer than ten. This chain uses TRBV4-1 with TRBJ2-2, with 12 bases lining up with TRBD2. V lost 4 bases to trimming and J lost 4 bases; unmatched junction nucleotides: 4. Germline CDR1 MGHRA, CDR2 YSYEKL. The CDR3 consists of 16 residues. In DNA, the CDR3 is TGCGCCAGCAGCCTTACTAGCGGGGGGTTCACCGGGGAGCTGTTTTTT. Protein: CASSLTSGGFTGELFF.